This T cell receptor (beta chain) was captured by sequencing in a study of kidney transplant recipient with SARS-CoV-2 infection. TCRdb fed the reads into MiXCR, producing one record per CDR3 protein. The profile shows roughly 250,000 distinct CDR3 sequences, less than 35% of them singletons. This CDR3 contains 10 residues. Per germline, CDR1 SQVTM and CDR2 ANQGSEA. Trimming removed 4 bases from V and 5 bases from J, with 6 bases in between. At least ten counts were recorded for this clonotype. The chain combines TRBV29-1 with TRBJ2-7; D possibly corresponds to TRBD2 (6 bases). The source of this sequence is a male patient younger than 45 who had COVID-19 and was a kidney transplant recipient. Some T cells may possibly be graft donor cells. Sequencing was performed on a blood sample, taken at baseline and on day 111 from a kidney transplant recipient. The CDR3 bases are TGCAGCGTTGGCGGGGACGAGCAGTACTTC. Its protein is CSVGGDEQYF.